This T cell receptor beta chain was sequenced during a study of long-term antiretroviral therapy in people with HIV (dated by TCRdb to 2021 to 2024). About the full investigation: The earliest samples were collected about a decade before the 2015 WHO recommendation for immediate ART, when ART was typically delayed until CD4 counts fell. Test extractions of a monoclonal T-cell line alongside some 35 polyclonal samples showed no cross-contamination during QIAcube processing. From 30 adults with confirmed HIV infection, the cohort provided 150 to 200 cryopreserved PBMC samples, gathered serially across a mean of approximately six years (range 1-12). This retrospective serial study examined whether starting ART and sustained HIV suppression were associated with changes in the composition and diversity of the TRB repertoire in peripheral blood. About two fifths of the roughly 30 participants with HIV were female. General study outcomes and caveats: Because pre-ART samples had limited cell numbers, unsorted PBMC were profiled rather than sorted CD4+ and CD8+ T cells. Since PBMC availability was limited, sequencing covered only the TCR beta chain, with no alpha chain pairing. Starting ART was linked to a significant rise in TRB diversity, yet even with long-term ART the diversity remained significantly lower than in transplant donor controls. The samples span the years 2004 to 2017, and the ART regimens used may be less effective than current regimens. Inferences about post-ART repertoire changes are limited because no data were available on ART adherence, viral resistance or therapy changes. Compared with controls, HIV repertoires had narrower CDR3 length ranges, and the network structure pointed to an antigen-experienced repertoire that shifted only slightly toward naive after ART. The repertoire was dominated across all time points by expanded TRB clones identified before ART initiation, although this dominance was seen to fluctuate and to decrease in many PLHIV after ART.

Participants were included only if at least one PBMC sample before ART initiation and at least two post-ART samples were available. Treatment was received in the United States of America by all participants with HIV. Cryopreserved samples of about 0.9-11 million PBMC were thawed and washed before DNA extraction. At the time of the earliest PBMC sample for each participant with HIV, ages ranged from about 20 to 55 years. PBMC samples from each participant spanned 1-4 timepoints before ART initiation and 2-8 timepoints after ART initiation, with a median of 7 samples. For every participant, serial HIV viral load, CD4+ T-cell count, ART history and demographic data were obtained. Using a Qiagen kit on a QIAcube, genomic DNA was extracted from unsorted PBMC, with samples processed in batches of 12. The immunoSEQ hsTCRB v3.0 assay was used at survey level resolution for TRB variable region sequencing. A depth of about 35,000-55,000 T-cell genomes per sample was targeted for TRB sequencing. Pooled TRB libraries were sequenced on an Illumina MiSeq with a v3 150-cycle kit. As for the authors' bioinformatics: Repertoire analysis was performed in R inside a reproducible Nextflow workflow that covered QC, data transformation and analysis. LymphoSeq2, an R package for AIRR-Seq data exploration, was used to implement custom analyses. A handful of samples that produced fewer than 5000 total TRB sequences were removed, so 190 or so HIV repertoires were analyzed. Among the approximately 180 HIV repertoires that were kept, 59 were collected before ART initiation and under 150 were collected after ART initiation. Repertoires were downsampled to 5000 TRB nucleotide sequences, and summary statistics were averaged over 100 downsampling iterations. Only TRB sequences with CDR3 regions of at least seven amino acids were retained for analysis. A Shannon entropy-derived clonality score and the Gini coefficient were used to measure diversity. In repertoire networks, the top 5000 CDR3 amino acid sequences were linked whenever an edit distance of one separated two sequences. For TRB CDR3 amino acid sequences, antigen specificity groups and MHC restriction were predicted with GLIPH2. CDR3 amino acid sequences were matched against VDJdb and McPAS-TCR to flag known CMV, EBV, HIV or tissue antigen associations. Pre-ART, post-ART and control groups were compared with Wilcoxon signed-rank tests and Holm-Bonferroni correction. TCRdb mirrors the immuneACCESS table, restricted to in-frame sequences. Some clones are absent from its copies; in checked studies, under half trace to an unresolved V gene, and the reason for the others is unknown. The V and J calls and the clone size are those of that table, but D and trimming were determined from the DNA. This sample lists 20,000 or so clones; 79% were detected once. Together, the top ten hold approximately 6.5% of the sample.

This clone was picked up a small number of times. What this receptor recognizes is not known. No base quality information exists; no much larger clone differs at one position. Here the sequenced sample was unsorted PBMCs, taken at the start of antiretroviral therapy, before treatment. The receptor comes from a man aged 18-30 years with HIV.

CDR3 loop: CASSDFSGQGSYEQYF. The nucleotides are TGCGCCAGCAGTGACTTCTCGGGACAGGGATCCTACGAGCAGTACTTC. The chain is assembled from TRBV10-2 and TRBJ2-7, and TRBD1 aligns with 9 junction nucleotides. There are 16 amino acids in the CDR3, from cysteine to phenylalanine inclusive. Solely the CDR3 DNA is kept, with 48 bases framed from the first base. Looking up the germline V gene yields CDR1 WSHSY and CDR2 SAAADI. Trimmed from V: 3 bases; trimmed from J: 1 base; junction bases lacking a gene match: 7.